One sample yielded the 9 T cell receptor beta chains listed below, sequenced in a study of cytomegalovirus exposure and HLA in healthy donors. The PCR made use of 60 Vbeta and 13 Jbeta primers. Sequenced by immunoSEQ multiplex PCR; TCRdb stores in-frame clones only, minus some. This sample has about 63,000 clones, with approximately 71% found just once. The sample consisted of PBMCs. These receptors came from a man aged 45-60 years in good health and CMV-seronegative.

This clone was counted a single time. J is TRBJ1-5 and V is TRBV19; 8 bases map to TRBD1. This CDR3 is 15 amino acids long. Germline V gene sequence: CDR1 LNHDA, CDR2 SQIVND (reference sequence). Trimming cost V 6 bases and J 3 bases; bases outside gene matches: 7. CDR3 amino acids: CASRPGQENNQPQHF. The CDR3 DNA is TGTGCCAGTAGACCGGGACAGGAGAACAATCAGCCCCAGCATTTT.

The chain links TRBV7-9 to TRBJ2-3, with unresolved D. The V end was cut by 7 bases, the J end by 2 bases, with 7 bases between. From germline, CDR1 is SEHNR and CDR2 FQNEAQ (reference sequence). The CDR3 contains 12 residues. CDR3 protein: CASTVFTDTQYF. The CDR3 DNA follows: TGTGCCAGCACGGTCTTCACAGATACGCAGTATTTT.

CDR3 loop: CASSPGTNQGGTQYF. The CDR3, as DNA: TGCGCCAGCAGCCCCGGGACTAATCAAGGAGGGACCCAGTACTTC. The V and J genes are TRBV5-1 and TRBJ2-5; 7 bases are shared with TRBD2. V was clipped by 4 bases and J by 7 bases; unmatched bases: 13. Per germline, CDR1 SGHRS and CDR2 YFSETQ. The CDR3 is 15 residues long.

The chain joins TRBV30 to TRBJ1-1; TRBD1 might be the D (5 bases). V shed 2 bases and J shed 5 bases, with 12 bases lying between them. The CDR3 is made up of 13 amino acids. Germline values: CDR1 GTSNPN, CDR2 SVGIG (reference sequence). CDR3 nucleotides: TGTGCCTGGAGTCCCAGGGCGAGGACTGAAGCTTTCTTT. Translating it yields CAWSPRARTEAFF.

The CDR3 sequence: CASRPEGENSPLHF. In DNA, the CDR3 is TGCGCCAGCAGGCCCGAGGGGGAGAATTCACCCCTCCACTTT. This chain links TRBV10-1 with TRBJ1-6; TRBD1 is a possible D gene (6 bases). Trimming took 6 bases from V and 7 from J, leaving 13 bases between them. The CDR3 totals 14 residues. Germline V gives CDR1 WNHNN, CDR2 SYGVQD (reference sequence).

This chain connects TRBV7-3 to TRBJ2-3, with D possibly matching TRBD1 (6 bases). The ends were cut back, 1 base at V and 3 bases at J, with 17 bases in the middle. Germline CDR1 and CDR2: SGHTA and FQGTGA. The CDR3 has 17 residues. Here the CDR3 reads CASSLRSRGKGTDTQYF. In nucleotides, the CDR3 is TGTGCCAGCAGCTTAAGATCGAGGGGGAAGGGGACAGATACGCAGTATTTT. The full variable domain, its missing parts supplied by reference TRBV7-3 and TRBJ2-3, is GAGVSQTPSNKVTEKGKYVELRCDPISGHTALYWYRQSLGQGPEFLIYFQGTGAADDSGLPNDRFFAVRPEGSVSTLKIQRTERGDSAVYLCASSLRSRGKGTDTQYFGPGTRLTVL.

Comment on this clone: Given a far larger clone just one base away, this is likely a sequencing read error. The chain joins TRBV29-1 to TRBJ2-7; TRBD1 is a possible D gene (6 bases). The CDR3 consists of 11 residues. Germline assignment: CDR1 SQVTM and CDR2 ANQGSEA. V gave up 6 bases and J gave up 5 bases, with 11 bases separating them. CDR3 amino acids: CSVYRVHEQYF. Written as DNA, the CDR3 is TGCAGCGTGTACAGGGTGCACGAGCAGTACTTC.

The chain recombines TRBV4-1 with TRBJ2-1; 15 nucleotides agree with TRBD2. The V segment lost 5 bases and the J segment 8 bases; nucleotides outside the gene matches: 7. Germline CDR1 MGHRA, CDR2 YSYEKL. This CDR3 contains 16 residues. The CDR3 loop reads CASSTRTSGGVYEQFF. The CDR3 DNA is TGCGCCAGCAGCACACGGACTAGCGGGGGGGTTTATGAGCAGTTCTTC.

The rearrangement joins TRBV5-4 to TRBJ2-3; D call uncertain. The CDR3 is 13 residues long. Germline CDR1 reads SGHNT; CDR2 reads YYREEE (reference sequence). The V gene lost 4 bases and the J gene lost 0 bases, with 6 bases spanning the gap. DNA of the CDR3: TGTGCCAGCAGCCAACTTAGCACAGATACGCAGTATTTT. Protein product: CASSQLSTDTQYF.